This T cell receptor beta chain was documented in a study of T-cell reconstitution after alpha-beta-depleted transplantation in children. Germline CDR1 DFQATT, CDR2 SNEGSKA (reference sequence). The CDR3 runs to 12 residues. The trim removed 3 bases at V and 7 bases at J, leaving 6 bases unmatched. This clonotype occurred many times. Unique molecular identifiers were built into the TCRbeta library. TCRdb re-analysed the PCR reads in MiXCR, keeping a single row per CDR3 protein. The table shows just under 550,000 distinct CDR3 sequences, with roughly 18% occurring only once. The chain links TRBV20-1 to TRBJ2-7; 7 positions agree with TRBD2. The sequence was obtained from a human donor who donated a stem cell graft to a child with acute lymphoblastic leukemia. The starting material was PBMCs from the stem cell graft donor, obtained from the stem cell graft. The CDR3 loop reads CSARAGEREQYF. The CDR3 DNA reads as TGCAGTGCTAGGGCGGGAGAACGGGAGCAGTACTTC.